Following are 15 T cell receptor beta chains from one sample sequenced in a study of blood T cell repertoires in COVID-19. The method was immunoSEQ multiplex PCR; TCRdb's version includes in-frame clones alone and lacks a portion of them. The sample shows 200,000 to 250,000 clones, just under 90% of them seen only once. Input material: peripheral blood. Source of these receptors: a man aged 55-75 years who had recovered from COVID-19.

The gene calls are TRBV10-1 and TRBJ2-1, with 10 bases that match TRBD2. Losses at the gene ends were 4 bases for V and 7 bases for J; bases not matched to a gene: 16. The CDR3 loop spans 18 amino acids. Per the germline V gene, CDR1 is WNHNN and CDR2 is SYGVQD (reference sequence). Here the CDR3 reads CASSGRLKAGGPINEQFF. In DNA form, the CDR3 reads TGCGCCAGCAGTGGTCGCCTCAAAGCGGGAGGGCCGATTAATGAGCAGTTCTTC.

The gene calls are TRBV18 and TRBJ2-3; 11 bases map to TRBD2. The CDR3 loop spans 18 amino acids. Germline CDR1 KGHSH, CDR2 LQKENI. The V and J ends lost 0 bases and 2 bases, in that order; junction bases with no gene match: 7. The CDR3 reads CASSPPLTSGKHTDTQYF. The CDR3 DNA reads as TGTGCCAGCTCACCACCCCTGACTAGCGGGAAGCACACAGATACGCAGTATTTT.

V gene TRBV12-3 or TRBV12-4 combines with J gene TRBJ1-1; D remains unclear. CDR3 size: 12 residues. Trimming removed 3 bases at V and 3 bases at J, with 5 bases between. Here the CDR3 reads CASSFADTEAFF. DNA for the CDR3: TGTGCCAGCAGTTTCGCAGACACTGAAGCTTTCTTT.

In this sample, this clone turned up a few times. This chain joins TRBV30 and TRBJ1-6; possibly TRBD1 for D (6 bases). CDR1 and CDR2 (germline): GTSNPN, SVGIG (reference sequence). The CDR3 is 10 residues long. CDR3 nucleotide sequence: TGTGCGACAGGCCCTAGGGCCCTCCACTTT. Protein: CATGPRALHF.

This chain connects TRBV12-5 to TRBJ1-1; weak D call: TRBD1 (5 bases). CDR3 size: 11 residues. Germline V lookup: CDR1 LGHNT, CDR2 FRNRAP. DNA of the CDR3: TGTGCAGTGAAGGGGTTTGAATGCGCTTTCTTT. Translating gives CAVKGFECAFF.

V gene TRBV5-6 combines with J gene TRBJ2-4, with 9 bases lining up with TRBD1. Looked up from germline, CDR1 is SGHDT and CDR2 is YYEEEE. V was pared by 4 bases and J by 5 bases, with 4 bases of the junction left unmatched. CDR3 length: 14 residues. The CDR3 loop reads CASSTRTGENIQYF. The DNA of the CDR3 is TGTGCCAGCAGCACCAGGACAGGGGAAAACATTCAGTACTTC.

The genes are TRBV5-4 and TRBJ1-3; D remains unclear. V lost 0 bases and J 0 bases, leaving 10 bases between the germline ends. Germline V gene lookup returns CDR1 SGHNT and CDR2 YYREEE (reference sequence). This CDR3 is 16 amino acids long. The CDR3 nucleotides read TGTGCCAGCAGCTTGGACAGACGGGGCTCTGGAAACACCATATATTTT. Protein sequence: CASSLDRRGSGNTIYF.

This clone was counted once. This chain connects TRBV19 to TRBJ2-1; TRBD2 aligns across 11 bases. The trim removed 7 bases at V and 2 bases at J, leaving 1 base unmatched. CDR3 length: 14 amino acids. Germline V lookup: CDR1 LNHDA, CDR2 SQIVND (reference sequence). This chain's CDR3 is CASTTSGTYNEQFF. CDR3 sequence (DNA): TGTGCCAGTACGACTAGCGGGACCTACAATGAGCAGTTCTTC. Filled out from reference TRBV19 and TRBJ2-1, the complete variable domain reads DGGITQSPKYLFRKEGQNVTLSCEQNLNHDAMYWYRQDPGQGLRLIYYSQIVNDFQKGDIAEGYSVSREKKESFPLTVTSAQKNPTAFYLCASTTSGTYNEQFFGPGTRLTVL.

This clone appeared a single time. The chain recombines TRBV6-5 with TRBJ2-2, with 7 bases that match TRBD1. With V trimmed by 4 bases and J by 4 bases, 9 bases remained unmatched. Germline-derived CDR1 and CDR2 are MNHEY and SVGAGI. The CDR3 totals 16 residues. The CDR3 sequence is CASSSTGVVSTGELFF. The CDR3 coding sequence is TGTGCCAGCAGTTCTACAGGGGTCGTAAGCACCGGGGAGCTGTTTTTT.

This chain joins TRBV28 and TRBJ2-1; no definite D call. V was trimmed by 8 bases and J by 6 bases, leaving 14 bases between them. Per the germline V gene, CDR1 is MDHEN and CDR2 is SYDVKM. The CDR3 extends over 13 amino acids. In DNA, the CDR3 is TGTGCCAGCTGCCGAGGCGGAGTCAATGAGCAGTTCTTC. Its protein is CASCRGGVNEQFF. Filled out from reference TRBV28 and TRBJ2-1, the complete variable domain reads DVKVTQSSRYLVKRTGEKVFLECVQDMDHENMFWYRQDPGLGLRLIYFSYDVKMKEKGDIPEGYSVSREKKERFSLILESASTNQTSMYLCASCRGGVNEQFFGPGTRLTVL.

In DNA, the CDR3 is TGTGCCAGCAGCGCAGGTCAGTCACCCCTCCACTTT. Its protein product is CASSAGQSPLHF. V usage is TRBV9 and J usage is TRBJ1-6; D is unclear. Germline V gene data show CDR1 as SGDLS and CDR2 as YYNGEE. This CDR3 is 12 amino acids long. V was pared by 3 bases and J by 10 bases, with 8 bases between.

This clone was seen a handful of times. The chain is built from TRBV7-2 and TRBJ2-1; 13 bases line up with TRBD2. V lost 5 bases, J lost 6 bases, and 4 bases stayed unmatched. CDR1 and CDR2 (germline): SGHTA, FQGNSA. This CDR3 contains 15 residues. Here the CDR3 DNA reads TGTGCCAGCAGCCTCTGGACTAGCGGGAGCAATGAGCAGTTCTTC. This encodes CASSLWTSGSNEQFF.

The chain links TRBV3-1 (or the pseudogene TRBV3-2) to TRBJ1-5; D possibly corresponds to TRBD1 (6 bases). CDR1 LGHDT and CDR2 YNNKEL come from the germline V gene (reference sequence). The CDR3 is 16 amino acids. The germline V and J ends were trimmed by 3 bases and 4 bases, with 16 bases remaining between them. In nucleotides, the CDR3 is TGTGCCAGCAGCCAGGGCTCTGTACAGGGAAATCAGCCCCAGCATTTT. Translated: CASSQGSVQGNQPQHF.

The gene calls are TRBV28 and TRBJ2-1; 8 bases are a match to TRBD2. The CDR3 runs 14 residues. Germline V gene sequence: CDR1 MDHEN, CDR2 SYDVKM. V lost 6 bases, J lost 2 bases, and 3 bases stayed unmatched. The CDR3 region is CASREAGAYNEQFF. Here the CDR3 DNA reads TGTGCCAGCAGAGAAGCGGGAGCCTACAATGAGCAGTTCTTC.

The CDR3 reads CAWNRDRVDYGYTF. The CDR3 region has the DNA TGTGCCTGGAACCGGGACAGGGTAGATTATGGCTACACCTTC. The chain carries TRBV30 and TRBJ1-2; 9 bases agree with TRBD1. J was trimmed by 5 bases and V by 4 bases; bases with no gene match: 8. CDR1 GTSNPN and CDR2 SVGIG come from the germline V gene (reference sequence). The CDR3 spans 14 residues. Full variable domain (outside the CDR3, taken from reference TRBV30 and TRBJ1-2): SQTIHQWPATLVQPVGSPLSLECTVEGTSNPNLYWYRQAAGRGLQLLFYSVGIGQISSEVPQNLSASRPQDRQFILSSKKLLLSDSGFYLCAWNRDRVDYGYTFGSGTRLTVV.